In its sample, the clone carrying this T cell receptor beta chain was seen a few times. This record belongs to a study of low-dose radiotherapy and immunotherapy resistance in tumors. Study as a whole: Ipilimumab 1 mg/kg every six weeks, together with nivolumab 240 mg every two weeks, was given intravenously to patients.

Germline CDR1 reads MNHNS; CDR2 reads SASEGT. V was shortened by 5 bases and J by 3 bases, with 11 bases between the two germline ends. This CDR3 has 15 amino acids. Priming of first-strand cDNA relied on TRAV- and TRBV-specific primers (covering alpha and beta chains). The authors ran 15 to 20 PCR cycles to amplify TCRs with a constant-region primer and V-primer adapter. TCRdb analysed the reads with MiXCR anew, one entry per CDR3 protein. The data show 85,000 to 100,000 distinct CDR3 sequences, with more than 8.5% seen just once and around 0.96% held by the top ten. Sample time point: before trial treatment.

The specimen comprised PBMCs, sampled before treatment. The sequence came from a male donor with prostate cancer. This chain joins TRBV6-1 and TRBJ2-6; D ambiguous. The CDR3 bases are TGTGCCAGCAGTTACGCCCCAAATGGGGCCAACGTCCTGACTTTC. Translation gives CASSYAPNGANVLTF.